This T cell receptor beta chain was recorded in a study of blood T cell repertoires in COVID-19 (dated by TCRdb to about 2020). Regarding the research as a whole: The collaborator samples originated in the United States, Italy and Spain and spanned the acute and convalescent phases of COVID-19. The material from the prospective study consisted of cDNA or gDNA derived from T cells, B-cell-depleted T cells, or PBMCs. Subjects who had been exposed to COVID-19, were actively infected with it, or had recovered from it provided the deeply sampled blood TCRbeta repertoires that made up the dataset. The repertoires were released in a freely available public database meant as a resource for research on the immune response to SARS-CoV-2. Samples came from the ongoing ImmuneRACE study (first 160 participants) plus 1,254 subjects from 6 global collaborators. Nearly every sample came with metadata listing a de-identified subject ID, COVID-19 status, age in years and sex. Where HLA class I and class II types were available, the types were taken from metadata supplied by the sample provider, not from assay-based typing. What the work shows at the level of the full study, not this receptor alone: The quantity of clinical and demographic metadata differed by source and by participant and was supplied without curation.

Enrolling through a virtual design, the prospective study's participants ranged in age from about 18 to 89 years and lived across roughly 23 United States geographic areas. In the prospective study, participants were assigned to cohorts based on the clinical history participants reported in a screening survey and a study questionnaire. ImmuneRACE Cohort 3 recovered participants were defined by two consecutive negative NP/OP PCR tests, healthcare professional clearance, or symptom resolution. In the prospective study, whole blood, serum and a nasopharyngeal or oropharyngeal swab were collected from each participant by mobile phlebotomists. Over a roughly two-month period, participants in the prospective study had the option of providing additional blood draws and questionnaires. Blood samples from the prospective study were shipped frozen or at room temperature prior to DNA extraction. A word on this clone: The clone's antigen remains unknown. Qualities for individual bases were not recorded, and no much larger clone is one base off. Additional DNA sequences in this sample encode the identical CDR3.

The immunoSEQ Assay, a bias-controlled multiplex PCR, was used to amplify TCRbeta CDR3 regions from genomic DNA. The study's processing was this. The number of nucleated cells in each sample was estimated by amplification of reference gene primers within the assay. Sequence reads were collapsed and filtered to measure the absolute abundance of every unique TCRbeta CDR3 rearrangement. For each sample, productive Simpson clonality was calculated as the square root of Simpson's diversity index over productive rearrangements. TCRdb carries this immuneACCESS record with in-frame sequences only. Its versions omit some clonotypes, under half of them owing to an unresolved V gene in the studies checked, with the rest unexplained. V, J and clone size are those of that table, while D and trimming were read from the DNA. The sample yields 150,000 to 200,000 clones; about 84% were counted once. Jointly, the top ten make up 10% to 15% of the sample.

Sequencing input: PBMCs or T cells enriched from blood (not recorded which). The source is a man aged 50 or older who had recovered from COVID-19.

The CDR3 sequence is CASSLGGPSTDTQYF. The nucleotides are TGCGCCAGCAGCTTGGGGGGGCCCTCCACAGATACGCAGTATTTT. The sequence joins TRBV5-1 to TRBJ2-3; TRBD1 is a weak D gene call, 6 bases matching. Between the V and J ends, shortened by 0 bases and 2 bases respectively, the junction contains 10 bases. The CDR3 has 15 amino acids, counting the end cysteine and phenylalanine. The sequence is cut down to CDR3 DNA, 45 bases in frame from base 1. Per the germline V gene, SGHRS is the CDR1 and YFSETQ is the CDR2.